These T cell receptor beta chains were read from a single sample in a study of T cell responses to AZD1222 COVID-19 vaccine. Here immunoSEQ multiplex PCR was the method, and the copy in TCRdb shows in-frame clones only, minus some. The sample carries around 92,000 clones, roughly nine tenths recorded once. The sample here was peripheral blood, taken on day 0 of AZD1222 vaccination. The receptor source for this set is an adult in good health. CDR3s include the opening cysteine and the closing phenylalanine or tryptophan. D genes are given only for firm matches. The size entry is marked missing in some rows and otherwise reads once, few, many or a size class.

d_gene: .; v_gene: TRBV19; j_gene: TRBJ2-3; abundance: .; CDR3nt: TGTGCCAGTAGGTCCCTAGACGGCGATACGCAGTATTTT; CDR3aa: CASRSLDGDTQYF
d_gene: TRBD2; v_gene: TRBV5-1; j_gene: TRBJ2-3; abundance: .; CDR3nt: TGCGCCAGCACCCTGGCGGGAGAACACATAGATACGCAGTATTTT; CDR3aa: CASTLAGEHIDTQYF
d_gene: .; v_gene: TRBV6-4; j_gene: TRBJ1-1; abundance: .; CDR3nt: TGTGCCAGCAGTGACGCCGACAACACTGAAGCTTTCTTT; CDR3aa: CASSDADNTEAFF
d_gene: .; v_gene: TRBV4-3; j_gene: TRBJ1-4; abundance: .; CDR3nt: TGCGCCAGCAGCCCCAAGTCGGTAGGGGAGGGGGAAAAACTGTTTTTT; CDR3aa: CASSPKSVGEGEKLFF
d_gene: .; v_gene: TRBV28; j_gene: TRBJ1-1; abundance: .; CDR3nt: TGTGCCAGCAGCCTACGACACTCAGAAGCTTTCTTT; CDR3aa: CASSLRHSEAFF
d_gene: .; v_gene: TRBV13; j_gene: TRBJ2-7; abundance: .; CDR3nt: TGTGCCAGCAGCTTAGGGACAGAGATCGAGCAGTACTTC; CDR3aa: CASSLGTEIEQYF
d_gene: TRBD1; v_gene: TRBV5-4; j_gene: TRBJ1-6; abundance: once; CDR3nt: TGTGCCAGCAGCCAAGGGACAGGGGTTTCACCCCTCCACTTT; CDR3aa: CASSQGTGVSPLHF
d_gene: .; v_gene: TRBV11-2; j_gene: TRBJ2-6; abundance: .; CDR3nt: TGTGCCAGCAGCTTATCGAAGCCTTACTCTGGGGCCAACGTCCTGACTTTC; CDR3aa: CASSLSKPYSGANVLTF
d_gene: .; v_gene: TRBV27; j_gene: TRBJ2-7; abundance: .; CDR3nt: TGTGCCAGCAGTCCTACCTCTGGTACCTACGAGCAGTACTTC; CDR3aa: CASSPTSGTYEQYF
d_gene: .; v_gene: TRBV4-2; j_gene: TRBJ1-4; abundance: .; CDR3nt: TGTGCCAGCAGCCAAAGGGGTGGCAGGGGCGAAAAACTGTTTTTT; CDR3aa: CASSQRGGRGEKLFF
d_gene: TRBD1; v_gene: TRBV19; j_gene: TRBJ2-7; abundance: .; CDR3nt: TGTGCCAGTAGTGTCGACTCGGGACAGGGAAGAACGTACGAGCAGTACTTC; CDR3aa: CASSVDSGQGRTYEQYF
d_gene: TRBD1; v_gene: TRBV9; j_gene: TRBJ2-3; abundance: .; CDR3nt: TGTGCCAGCAGCGCCCGACAGGGTGTCACAGATACGCAGTATTTT; CDR3aa: CASSARQGVTDTQYF
d_gene: .; v_gene: TRBV3-1/TRBV3-2; j_gene: TRBJ2-7; abundance: .; CDR3nt: TGTGCCAGCAGCCAAGGGCTCTTAGGGGGAGGGCACGAGCAGTACTTC; CDR3aa: CASSQGLLGGGHEQYF
d_gene: .; v_gene: TRBV6-5; j_gene: TRBJ1-4; abundance: .; CDR3nt: TGTGCCAGCAGTACCCCGACCAGGGAAAAACTGTTTTTT; CDR3aa: CASSTPTREKLFF
d_gene: .; v_gene: TRBV27; j_gene: TRBJ1-4; abundance: .; CDR3nt: TGTGCCAGCAGTCCAAGGGGGTCAACTAATGAAAAACTGTTTTTT; CDR3aa: CASSPRGSTNEKLFF
d_gene: .; v_gene: TRBV5-5; j_gene: TRBJ1-3; abundance: .; CDR3nt: TGTGCCAGCAGCTTGGAACAGGGAGGAAACACCATATATTTT; CDR3aa: CASSLEQGGNTIYF
d_gene: TRBD2; v_gene: TRBV9; j_gene: TRBJ2-3; abundance: .; CDR3nt: TGTGCCAGCAGCGCCGGGACTAGCGGGGGCTGGGGTACGCAGTATTTT; CDR3aa: CASSAGTSGGWGTQYF
d_gene: .; v_gene: TRBV20-1; j_gene: TRBJ2-2; abundance: .; CDR3nt: TGCAGTGCCGGGGAGCTGTTTTTT; CDR3aa: CSAGELFF
d_gene: TRBD1; v_gene: TRBV6-5; j_gene: TRBJ1-1; abundance: .; CDR3nt: TGTGCCAGCGACAGGGGGCAGCCCCAGGGGGCTTTCTTT; CDR3aa: CASDRGQPQGAFF
d_gene: TRBD1; v_gene: TRBV6-2/TRBV6-3; j_gene: TRBJ2-7; abundance: .; CDR3nt: TGTGCCAGCAGTACTCGGACAGGGTACGAGCAGTACTTC; CDR3aa: CASSTRTGYEQYF
d_gene: TRBD2; v_gene: TRBV24-1; j_gene: TRBJ2-2; abundance: .; CDR3nt: TGTGCCACCAGTGCAGCGGGGACGAACACCGGGGAGCTGTTTTTT; CDR3aa: CATSAAGTNTGELFF
d_gene: .; v_gene: TRBV4-1; j_gene: TRBJ2-3; abundance: .; CDR3nt: TGCGCCAGCAGCCACTCCGCCTGGATTACTAGCACAGATACGCAGTATTTT; CDR3aa: CASSHSAWITSTDTQYF
d_gene: .; v_gene: TRBV6-4; j_gene: TRBJ2-2; abundance: .; CDR3nt: TGTGCCAGCAGAATACACGCGAACACCGGGGAGCTGTTTTTT; CDR3aa: CASRIHANTGELFF
d_gene: .; v_gene: TRBV9; j_gene: TRBJ1-1; abundance: .; CDR3nt: TGTGCCAGCAGCGGACCAGGGAAAACTGAAGCTTTCTTT; CDR3aa: CASSGPGKTEAFF
d_gene: .; v_gene: TRBV24-1; j_gene: TRBJ2-3; abundance: .; CDR3nt: TGTGCCACCAGTGTATTGAGAGATACGCAGTATTTT; CDR3aa: CATSVLRDTQYF
d_gene: .; v_gene: TRBV5-1; j_gene: TRBJ2-5; abundance: .; CDR3nt: TGCGCCAGCAGCGCGATGGGACCCGAAGAGACCCAGTACTTC; CDR3aa: CASSAMGPEETQYF
d_gene: .; v_gene: TRBV7-2; j_gene: TRBJ2-1; abundance: .; CDR3nt: TGTGCCAGCAGTTCAGGGGCCAGCTCCTACAATGAGCAGTTCTTC; CDR3aa: CASSSGASSYNEQFF
d_gene: TRBD1; v_gene: TRBV19; j_gene: TRBJ1-4; abundance: .; CDR3nt: TGTGCCAGTAGGGAGACAGGGGTTCGGGAAAAACTGTTTTTT; CDR3aa: CASRETGVREKLFF
d_gene: .; v_gene: TRBV11-3; j_gene: TRBJ2-6; abundance: .; CDR3nt: TGTGCCAGCAGCAAGCGGGCCGGGACAGCTGGGGCCAACGTCCTGACTTTC; CDR3aa: CASSKRAGTAGANVLTF
d_gene: .; v_gene: TRBV5-8; j_gene: TRBJ1-6; abundance: .; CDR3nt: TGTGCCAGCACCTTAGGAGACTTGACCTCACCCCTCCACTTT; CDR3aa: CASTLGDLTSPLHF
d_gene: .; v_gene: TRBV5-1; j_gene: TRBJ1-4; abundance: .; CDR3nt: TGCGCCAGCAGCCCCAACCAGGGGGAAAAACTGTTTTTT; CDR3aa: CASSPNQGEKLFF
d_gene: TRBD1; v_gene: TRBV5-4; j_gene: TRBJ1-4; abundance: .; CDR3nt: TGTGCCAGCAGCTTTGACAGGGTCGGTGAAAAACTGTTTTTT; CDR3aa: CASSFDRVGEKLFF
d_gene: .; v_gene: TRBV11-3; j_gene: TRBJ1-6; abundance: .; CDR3nt: TGTGCCAGCAGCTTAGATTTGGATTCACCCCTCCACTTT; CDR3aa: CASSLDLDSPLHF
d_gene: .; v_gene: TRBV11-2; j_gene: TRBJ2-7; abundance: few; CDR3nt: TGTGCCAGCAGCTTGGACGAGCAGTACTTC; CDR3aa: CASSLDEQYF
d_gene: .; v_gene: TRBV5-4; j_gene: TRBJ2-5; abundance: .; CDR3nt: TGTGCCAGCAGCTTGGCGAGCCAAGAGACCCAGTACTTC; CDR3aa: CASSLASQETQYF
d_gene: TRBD1; v_gene: TRBV18; j_gene: TRBJ2-3; abundance: .; CDR3nt: TGTGCCAGCTCACCTACACAGGGGACCCTCACCACAGATACGCAGTATTTT; CDR3aa: CASSPTQGTLTTDTQYF
d_gene: TRBD1; v_gene: TRBV18; j_gene: TRBJ1-1; abundance: .; CDR3nt: TGTGCCAGCTCACCACCCCAGCAGGGGGCGAATTCTTTT; CDR3aa: CASSPPQQGANSF
d_gene: .; v_gene: TRBV7-3; j_gene: TRBJ1-5; abundance: .; CDR3nt: TGTGCCAGCAGCTTAAAATTCGCAGCTATTAGCAATCAGCCCCAGCATTTT; CDR3aa: CASSLKFAAISNQPQHF
d_gene: .; v_gene: TRBV13; j_gene: TRBJ1-3; abundance: .; CDR3nt: TGTGCCAGCAGTTTAGACAGGCGCTCTGGAAACACCATATATTTT; CDR3aa: CASSLDRRSGNTIYF
d_gene: .; v_gene: TRBV28; j_gene: TRBJ1-6; abundance: .; CDR3nt: TGTGCCAGCAGCTCCGTTTTAAAGGATTCACCCCTCCACTTT; CDR3aa: CASSSVLKDSPLHF
d_gene: .; v_gene: TRBV5-1; j_gene: TRBJ1-2; abundance: .; CDR3nt: TGCGCCAGCAGCTCGGCGCGGGGCGATGGCTACACCTTC; CDR3aa: CASSSARGDGYTF
d_gene: .; v_gene: TRBV18; j_gene: TRBJ2-7; abundance: few; CDR3nt: TGTGCCAGCTCACCAATCCAGGGACACCTATCCTACGAGCAGTACTTC; CDR3aa: CASSPIQGHLSYEQYF
d_gene: TRBD2; v_gene: TRBV29-1; j_gene: TRBJ2-1; abundance: .; CDR3nt: TGCAGCATCCGTCCCATTCTGGGACTAGCGGAAAAGAGCTCCTACAATGAGCAGTTCTTC; CDR3aa: CSIRPILGLAEKSSYNEQFF
d_gene: .; v_gene: TRBV15; j_gene: TRBJ2-1; abundance: .; CDR3nt: TGTGCCACCAGCAGGGCCGGCGGGCGGGACAATGAGCAGTTCTTC; CDR3aa: CATSRAGGRDNEQFF
d_gene: TRBD2; v_gene: TRBV9; j_gene: TRBJ2-1; abundance: .; CDR3nt: TGTGCCAGCACATTAGCGGGTAGCTCCTACAATGAGCAGTTCTTC; CDR3aa: CASTLAGSSYNEQFF
d_gene: .; v_gene: TRBV19; j_gene: TRBJ1-3; abundance: .; CDR3nt: TGTGCCAGTAGGGCGGACAGAAACTCTGGAAACACCATATATTTT; CDR3aa: CASRADRNSGNTIYF